The present T cell receptor (beta chain) was sequenced within a study of blood T cell repertoires in COVID-19. Study background: Sample material is recorded as cDNA or gDNA derived from T cells, B-cell-depleted T cells, or PBMCs.

Germline V gives CDR1 SGDLS, CDR2 YYNGEE. Trimming cost V 5 bases and J 2 bases; bases outside gene matches: 7. The CDR3 loop spans 15 amino acids. Original data processing: Researchers report that nucleated cell counts were estimated from reference gene primer amplification. Only in-frame clones appear in the TCRdb table, and some are missing; sequencing was by immunoSEQ multiplex PCR. The V and J calls and clone size are taken from that table; D and trimming were inferred from the DNA. This table holds under 250,000 clones, 85% to 90% found once. The cohort comprised adults aged 18 to 89 years residing in 24 US areas. Clinical histories supplied by participants themselves formed the basis of cohort assignment.

This chain links TRBV9 with TRBJ2-1; 7 bases line up with TRBD2. The clonotype comes from a woman between 25 and 40 years old with acute COVID-19. The sequencing sample was made of PBMCs or T cells enriched from blood (not recorded which). The CDR3 sequence: CASSTSGVAYNEQFF. The CDR3 DNA follows: TGTGCCAGCAGTACAAGCGGGGTAGCCTACAATGAGCAGTTCTTC.